This T cell receptor beta chain was recovered during a study of T cell responses to AZD1222 COVID-19 vaccine. The study's findings and limits: Mapped onto spike, vaccine-associated CD4 TCRs spanned it and were dominant at 160-218 and 743-854. Spike-specific TCR breadth and depth were elevated following two AZD1222 doses.

This CDR3 comprises 11 residues. The germline V gene has CDR1 MNHEY and CDR2 SVGAGI. The V end lost 8 bases, the J end lost 0 bases, and 5 bases lay between the germline ends. Recipients boosted at about 4 weeks or about 12 weeks are pooled. Some clones are missing from TCRdb's copy, which holds only in-frame ones; the method was immunoSEQ multiplex PCR. The sample holds some 150,000 clones, more than 75% seen once. Regarding this clone: What it binds is unknown.

The genes are TRBV6-5 and TRBJ2-7; D unclear. Sample: peripheral blood, taken 28 days after the second AZD1222 dose. This TCR was sampled from an adult who received the AZD1222 COVID-19 vaccine. CDR3 coding DNA: TGTGCCAGCCAGGTCTCCTACGAGCAGTACTTC. Amino acid sequence: CASQVSYEQYF.